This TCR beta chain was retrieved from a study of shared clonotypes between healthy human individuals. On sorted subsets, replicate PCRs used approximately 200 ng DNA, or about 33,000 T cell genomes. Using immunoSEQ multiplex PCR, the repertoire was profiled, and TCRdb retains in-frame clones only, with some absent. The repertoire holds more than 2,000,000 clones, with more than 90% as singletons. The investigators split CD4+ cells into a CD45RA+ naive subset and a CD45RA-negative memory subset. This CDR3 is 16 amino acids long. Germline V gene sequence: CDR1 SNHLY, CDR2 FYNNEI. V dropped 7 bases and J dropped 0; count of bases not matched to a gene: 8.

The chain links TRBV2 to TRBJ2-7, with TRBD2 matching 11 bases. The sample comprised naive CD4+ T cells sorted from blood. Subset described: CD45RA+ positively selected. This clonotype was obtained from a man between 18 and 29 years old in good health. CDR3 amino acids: CASMLGTSGSSYEQYF. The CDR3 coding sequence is TGTGCCAGCATGCTGGGGACTAGCGGCAGCTCCTACGAGCAGTACTTC.